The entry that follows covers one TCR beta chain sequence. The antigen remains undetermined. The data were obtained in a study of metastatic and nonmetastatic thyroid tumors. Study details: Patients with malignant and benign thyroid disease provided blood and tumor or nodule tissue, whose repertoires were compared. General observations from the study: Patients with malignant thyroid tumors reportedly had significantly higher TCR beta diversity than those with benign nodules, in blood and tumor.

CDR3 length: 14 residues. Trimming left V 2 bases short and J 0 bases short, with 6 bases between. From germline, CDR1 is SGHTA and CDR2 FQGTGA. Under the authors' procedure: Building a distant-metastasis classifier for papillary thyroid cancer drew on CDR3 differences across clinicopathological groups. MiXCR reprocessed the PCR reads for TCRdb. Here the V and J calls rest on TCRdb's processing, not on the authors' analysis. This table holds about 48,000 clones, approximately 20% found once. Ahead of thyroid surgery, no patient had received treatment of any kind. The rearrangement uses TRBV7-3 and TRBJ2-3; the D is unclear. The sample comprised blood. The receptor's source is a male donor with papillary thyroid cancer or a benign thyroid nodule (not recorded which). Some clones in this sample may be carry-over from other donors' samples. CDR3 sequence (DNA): TGTGCCAGCAGCTTACGGGCTAGCACAGATACGCAGTATTTT. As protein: CASSLRASTDTQYF.